One TCR beta chain is described in this entry. The data originate from a study of blood T cell repertoires in COVID-19. On the study more broadly: There were acute and convalescent COVID-19 samples, and they came from the United States, Italy and Spain. Sources were T cells, B-cell-depleted T cells, or PBMCs; the material itself was cDNA or gDNA.

Study processing details: Cell counts per sample came from amplifying reference gene primers. Sequencing was performed with immunoSEQ multiplex PCR; in TCRdb, only in-frame clones are kept and a portion is missing. V and J calls and clone size are those listed in that table; D and trimming were worked out from the DNA. The table lists 110,000 to 150,000 clones, under 90% of them singletons. Trimming stripped 1 base from V and 2 bases from J, with 25 bases between. There are 19 residues in the CDR3. Germline V CDR1 and CDR2: SGHRS, YFSETQ. J is TRBJ2-7 and V is TRBV5-1, with D possibly being TRBD1 (5 bases). This receptor was identified in a man aged 65 to 85 who had recovered from COVID-19. The sample consisted of peripheral blood. The CDR3 bases are TGCGCCAGCAGCTTGTCACAGGAGATTTCGCGGTACCGCACCTACGAGCAGTACTTC. Residues: CASSLSQEISRYRTYEQYF.